This T cell receptor (beta chain) was observed in a study of blood T cell repertoires in COVID-19. TCRdb keeps only in-frame clones here, not all; method: immunoSEQ multiplex PCR. Here the sample spans 200,000 to 250,000 clones, about nine tenths being singletons. The CDR3 has 12 residues. The germline gives CDR1 SNHLY, CDR2 FYNNEI. With 3 bases removed from V and 5 bases from J, the gap between germline ends came to 2 bases. Participants classified as exposed had met a COVID-19 case within 2 weeks before study entry. The sequenced sample consisted of PBMCs or T cells enriched from blood (not recorded which). This sequence joins TRBV2 and TRBJ1-6; D uncertain. The receptor was isolated from a man aged 50 or older who had been exposed to COVID-19. The CDR3 DNA follows: TGTGCCAGCAGTGACAATAATTCACCCCTCCACTTT. As protein: CASSDNNSPLHF.